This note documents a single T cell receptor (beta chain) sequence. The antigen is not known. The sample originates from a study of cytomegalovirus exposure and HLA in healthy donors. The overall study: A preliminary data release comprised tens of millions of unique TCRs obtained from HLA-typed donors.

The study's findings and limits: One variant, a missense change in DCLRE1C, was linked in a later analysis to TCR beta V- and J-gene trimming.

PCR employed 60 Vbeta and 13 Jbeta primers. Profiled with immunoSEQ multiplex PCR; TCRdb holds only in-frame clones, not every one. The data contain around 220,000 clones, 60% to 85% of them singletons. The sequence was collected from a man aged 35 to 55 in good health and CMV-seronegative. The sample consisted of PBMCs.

The CDR3 DNA reads TGTGCCAGCTGGGACAGGCCTGGAAACACCATATATTTT. Translated: CASWDRPGNTIYF. The rearrangement uses TRBV27 and TRBJ1-3, with TRBD1 matching 8 bases. The CDR3 consists of 13 residues. Germline V gene data show CDR1 as MNHEY and CDR2 as SMNVEV (reference sequence). V shed 8 bases, J shed 2 bases, and the junction held 2 bases outside the gene matches.